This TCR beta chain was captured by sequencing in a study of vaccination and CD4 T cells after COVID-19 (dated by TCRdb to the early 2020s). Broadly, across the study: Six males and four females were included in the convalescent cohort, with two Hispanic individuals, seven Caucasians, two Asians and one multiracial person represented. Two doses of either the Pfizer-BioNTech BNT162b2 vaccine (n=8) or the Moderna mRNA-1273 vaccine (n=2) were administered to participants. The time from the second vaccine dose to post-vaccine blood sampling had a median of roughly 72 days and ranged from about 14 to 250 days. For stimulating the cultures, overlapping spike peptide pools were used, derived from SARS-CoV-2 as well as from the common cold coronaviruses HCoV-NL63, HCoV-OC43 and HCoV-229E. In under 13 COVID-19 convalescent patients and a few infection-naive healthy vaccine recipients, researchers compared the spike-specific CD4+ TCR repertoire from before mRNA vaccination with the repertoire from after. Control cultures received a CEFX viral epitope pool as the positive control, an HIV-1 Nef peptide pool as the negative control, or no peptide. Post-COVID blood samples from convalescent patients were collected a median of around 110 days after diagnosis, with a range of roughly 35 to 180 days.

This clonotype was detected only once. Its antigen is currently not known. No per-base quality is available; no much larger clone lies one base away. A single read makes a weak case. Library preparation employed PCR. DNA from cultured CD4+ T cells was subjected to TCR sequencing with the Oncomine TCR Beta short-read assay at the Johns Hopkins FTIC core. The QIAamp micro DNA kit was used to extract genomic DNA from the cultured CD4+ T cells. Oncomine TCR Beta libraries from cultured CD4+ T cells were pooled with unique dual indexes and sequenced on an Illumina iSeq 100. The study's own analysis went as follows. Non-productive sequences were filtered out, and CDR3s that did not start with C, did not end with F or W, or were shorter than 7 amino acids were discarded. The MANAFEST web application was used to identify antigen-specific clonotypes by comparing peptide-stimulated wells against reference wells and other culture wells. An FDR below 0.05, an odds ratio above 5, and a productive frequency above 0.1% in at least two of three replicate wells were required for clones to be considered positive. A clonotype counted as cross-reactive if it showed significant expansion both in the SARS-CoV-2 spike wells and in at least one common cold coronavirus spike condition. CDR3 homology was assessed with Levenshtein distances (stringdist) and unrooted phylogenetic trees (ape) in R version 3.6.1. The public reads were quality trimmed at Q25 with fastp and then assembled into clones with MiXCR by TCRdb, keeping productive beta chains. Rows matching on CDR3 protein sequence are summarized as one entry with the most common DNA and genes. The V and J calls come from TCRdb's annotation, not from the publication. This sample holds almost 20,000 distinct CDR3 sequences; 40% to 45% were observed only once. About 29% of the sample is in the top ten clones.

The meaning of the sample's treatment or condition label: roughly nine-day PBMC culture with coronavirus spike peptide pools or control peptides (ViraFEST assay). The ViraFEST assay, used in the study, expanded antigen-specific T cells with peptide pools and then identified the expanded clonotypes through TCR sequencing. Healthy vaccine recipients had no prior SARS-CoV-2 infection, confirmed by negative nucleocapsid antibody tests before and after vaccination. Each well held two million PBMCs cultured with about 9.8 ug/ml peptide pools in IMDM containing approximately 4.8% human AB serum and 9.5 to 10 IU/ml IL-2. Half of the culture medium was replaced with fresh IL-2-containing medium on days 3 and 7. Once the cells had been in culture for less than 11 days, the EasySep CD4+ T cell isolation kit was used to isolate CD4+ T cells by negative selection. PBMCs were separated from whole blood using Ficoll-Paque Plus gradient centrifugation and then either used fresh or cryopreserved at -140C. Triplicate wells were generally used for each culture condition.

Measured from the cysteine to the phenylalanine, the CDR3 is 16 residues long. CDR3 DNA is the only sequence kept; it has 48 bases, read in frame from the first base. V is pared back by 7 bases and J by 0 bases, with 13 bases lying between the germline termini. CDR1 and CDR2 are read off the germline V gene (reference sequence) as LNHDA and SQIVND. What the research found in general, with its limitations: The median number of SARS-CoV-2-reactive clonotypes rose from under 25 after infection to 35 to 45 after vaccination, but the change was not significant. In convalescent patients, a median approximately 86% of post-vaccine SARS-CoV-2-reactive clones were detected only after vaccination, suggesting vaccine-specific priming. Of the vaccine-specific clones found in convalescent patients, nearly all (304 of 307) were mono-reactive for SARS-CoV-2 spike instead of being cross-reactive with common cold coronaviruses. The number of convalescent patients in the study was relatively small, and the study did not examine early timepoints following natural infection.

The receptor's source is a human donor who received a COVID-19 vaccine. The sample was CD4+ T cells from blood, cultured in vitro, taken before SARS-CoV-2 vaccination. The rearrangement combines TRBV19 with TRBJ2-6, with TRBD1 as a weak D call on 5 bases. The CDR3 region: CASTPGPSSGANVLTF. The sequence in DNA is TGTGCCAGTACCCCAGGGCCTAGCTCTGGGGCCAACGTCCTGACTTTC.